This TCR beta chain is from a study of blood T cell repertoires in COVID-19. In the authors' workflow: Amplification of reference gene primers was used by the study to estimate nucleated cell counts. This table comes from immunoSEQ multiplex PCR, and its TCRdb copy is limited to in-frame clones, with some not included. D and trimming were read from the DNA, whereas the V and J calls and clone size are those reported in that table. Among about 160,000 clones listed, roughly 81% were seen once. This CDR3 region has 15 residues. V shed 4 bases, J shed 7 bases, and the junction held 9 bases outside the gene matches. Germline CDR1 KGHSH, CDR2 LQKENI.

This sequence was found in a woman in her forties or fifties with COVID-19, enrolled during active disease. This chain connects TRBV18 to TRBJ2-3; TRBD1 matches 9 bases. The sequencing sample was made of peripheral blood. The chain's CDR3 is CASSLDRGERYTQYF. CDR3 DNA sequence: TGTGCCAGCTCACTGGACAGGGGAGAAAGATATACGCAGTATTTT.